These 28 T cell receptor beta chains were sequenced from one sample in a study of blood T cell repertoires in COVID-19. Produced via immunoSEQ multiplex PCR; TCRdb's table is partial and in-frame only. The sample lists about 240,000 clones; under 85% were seen once. The sample was peripheral blood. These receptors originate from a man aged 30 to 45 who had recovered from COVID-19.

The chain uses TRBV6-6 and TRBJ1-1, with D hard to call. Germline V CDR1 and CDR2: MNHNY, SVGAGI (reference sequence). The CDR3 runs 14 residues. Trimming removed 6 bases from V and 4 bases from J, with 15 bases in between. CDR3 in amino acids: CASSPKRRLTEAFF. The CDR3 bases are TGTGCCAGCAGCCCCAAGCGGAGGCTCACTGAAGCTTTCTTT.

The V call is TRBV11-2, the J call TRBJ2-1, with TRBD2 identical over 7 bases. V was clipped by 5 bases and J by 10 bases; unmatched bases: 5. The CDR3 has 12 amino acids. Germline values: CDR1 SGHAT, CDR2 FQNNGV. The CDR3 sequence is CASSRQTSEQFF. CDR3 DNA sequence: TGTGCCAGCAGCCGACAGACTAGCGAGCAGTTCTTC.

V usage is TRBV15 and J usage is TRBJ1-1; unclear D gene. With 1 base removed from V and 3 bases from J, the gap between germline ends came to 9 bases. CDR1 is LNHNV, CDR2 YYDKDF, per germline (reference sequence). The CDR3 is made up of 14 amino acids. CDR3 sequence: CATSRVGGYTEAFF. Here the CDR3 DNA reads TGTGCCACCAGCAGAGTAGGCGGGTACACTGAAGCTTTCTTT.

This chain connects TRBV3-1 (or the pseudogene TRBV3-2) to TRBJ2-2; no clear D. The CDR3 loop spans 14 amino acids. Germline CDR1 LGHDT, CDR2 YNNKEL (reference sequence). Trimming removed 0 bases from V and 6 bases from J, with 8 bases in between. Written as DNA, the CDR3 is TGTGCCAGCAGCCAAGACTCCCGGTCCGGGGAGCTGTTTTTT. It translates to CASSQDSRSGELFF.

This clone was found many times. V usage is TRBV19 and J usage is TRBJ1-2; a possible D gene is TRBD1 (5 bases). The CDR3 has 17 amino acids. Germline V gene sequence: CDR1 LNHDA, CDR2 SQIVND (reference sequence). Trimming left V 3 bases short and J 3 bases short, with 20 bases between. This CDR3 is CASSIEHSRALHYGYTF. The CDR3 bases are TGTGCCAGTAGTATTGAGCACAGCAGGGCGCTCCACTATGGCTACACCTTC. The full variable domain, in which reference TRBV19 and TRBJ1-2 provide the parts outside the CDR3, is DGGITQSPKYLFRKEGQNVTLSCEQNLNHDAMYWYRQDPGQGLRLIYYSQIVNDFQKGDIAEGYSVSREKKESFPLTVTSAQKNPTAFYLCASSIEHSRALHYGYTFGSGTRLTVV.

The J gene is TRBJ2-5, the V gene TRBV7-3; 8 positions match TRBD2. Germline V gene lookup returns CDR1 SGHTA and CDR2 FQGTGA. V lost 4 bases, J lost 5 bases, and 6 bases stayed unmatched. This CDR3 has 14 amino acids. CDR3 bases: TGTGCCAGCAGCTCGGGGGGGAACGCGGAGACCCAGTACTTC. Its translation is CASSSGGNAETQYF. Supplemented by reference TRBV7-3 and TRBJ2-5, the full variable domain reads GAGVSQTPSNKVTEKGKYVELRCDPISGHTALYWYRQSLGQGPEFLIYFQGTGAADDSGLPNDRFFAVRPEGSVSTLKIQRTERGDSAVYLCASSSGGNAETQYFGPGTRLLVL.

This chain connects TRBV7-9 to TRBJ1-1; D is perhaps TRBD1 (5 bases). Germline V lookup: CDR1 SEHNR, CDR2 FQNEAQ (reference sequence). Trimming shortened V by 1 base and J by 5 bases, and 20 bases separated the two germline ends. CDR3 length: 17 amino acids. The CDR3 region is CASSLDLIGRGGTEAFF. Written as DNA, the CDR3 is TGTGCCAGCAGCTTAGATTTAATTGGTAGGGGAGGGACTGAAGCTTTCTTT.

In its sample, this clone was seen a few times. The chain employs TRBV5-5 and TRBJ1-5; TRBD1 is a possible D gene (6 bases). The CDR3 has 14 amino acids. Germline CDR1 is SGHKS and CDR2 is YYEKEE (reference sequence). Trimming left V 0 bases short and J 6 bases short, with 10 bases between. This CDR3 is CASSLVRGSQPQHF. CDR3 DNA sequence: TGTGCCAGCAGCTTGGTGAGGGGGAGTCAGCCCCAGCATTTT.

The V and J genes are TRBV7-2 and TRBJ2-1; 9 nucleotides match TRBD1. Germline V gives CDR1 SGHTA, CDR2 FQGNSA. The CDR3 spans 16 residues. Trimming took 5 bases from V and 8 from J; bases not matched to a gene: 13. Here the CDR3 reads CASSPFRDRVFYEQFF. Here the CDR3 DNA reads TGTGCCAGCAGCCCATTTAGGGACAGGGTATTTTATGAGCAGTTCTTC.

The chain joins TRBV18 to TRBJ1-1; no reliable D call. This CDR3 comprises 16 residues. V lost 2 bases and J lost 0, with 13 bases in between. Germline V CDR1 and CDR2: KGHSH, LQKENI. CDR3 nucleotide sequence: TGTGCCAGCTCACCATCCGGAGCCGGGGTGAACACTGAAGCTTTCTTT. This translates into CASSPSGAGVNTEAFF.

The chain recombines TRBV27 with TRBJ1-6, with TRBD1 matching over 10 bases. The germline gives CDR1 MNHEY, CDR2 SMNVEV (reference sequence). The J segment lost 7 bases and the V segment lost 7 bases, leaving 16 bases of the junction unmatched. The CDR3 is 18 residues long. The CDR3 DNA reads as TGTGCCAGCATTTCAATGGTTGAGCGGGACAGGGGAAATTCACCCCTCCACTTT. The encoded protein is CASISMVERDRGNSPLHF.

The chain recombines TRBV19 with TRBJ2-6; weak D call: TRBD2 (5 bases). The CDR3 is 17 residues long. The V end lost 3 bases, the J end lost 2 bases, and 14 bases lay between the germline ends. Per germline, CDR1 LNHDA and CDR2 SQIVND (reference sequence). In nucleotides, the CDR3 is TGTGCCAGTAGTATCCTCGGGAATCAGGCTGGGGCCAACGTCCTGACTTTC. Its translation: CASSILGNQAGANVLTF.

V is TRBV18 and J is TRBJ1-5, with a tentative D call TRBD1 (6 bases). The CDR3 consists of 16 residues. V lost 1 base and J 1 base, leaving 11 bases between the germline ends. The germline gives CDR1 KGHSH, CDR2 LQKENI. The CDR3 DNA follows: TGTGCCAGCTCACCACGGGGGCCTTGGAGCAATCAGCCCCAGCATTTT. This encodes CASSPRGPWSNQPQHF.

This clone was seen more than once but under ten times. V gene TRBV14 combines with J gene TRBJ1-2; no clear D gene. The CDR3 contains 15 residues. Germline CDR1 is SGHDN and CDR2 is FVKESK. V lost 4 bases and J 4 bases, leaving 16 bases between the germline ends. CDR3 sequence (DNA): TGTGCCAGCAGCCCGACTCCTGGCACCCCCTATGGCTACACCTTC. As protein: CASSPTPGTPYGYTF.

The chain recombines TRBV7-6 with TRBJ1-5, with 7 bases lining up with TRBD1. Germline V CDR1 and CDR2: SGHVS, FNYEAQ. Trimming at V came to 2 bases and at J to 2 bases, leaving 0 bases not matched to a gene. The CDR3 covers 14 residues. In DNA form, the CDR3 reads TGTGCCAGCAGCTTAACAGGGGGCAATCAGCCCCAGCATTTT. It specifies CASSLTGGNQPQHF.

The count of this clone is one. CDR3 in amino acids: CASSSQGEKLFF. The DNA for the CDR3 is TGTGCCAGCAGTTCCCAGGGGGAAAAACTGTTTTTT. The genes are TRBV12-3 or TRBV12-4 and TRBJ1-4, with D possibly matching TRBD1 (6 bases). Trimming shortened V by 4 bases and J by 8 bases, and 8 bases separated the two germline ends. The CDR3 contains 12 residues.

V is TRBV6-5 and J is TRBJ1-5, with 10 bases aligning to TRBD1. From germline, CDR1 is MNHEY and CDR2 SVGAGI. The CDR3 runs to 15 residues. V gave up 6 bases and J gave up 4 bases; unmatched junction bases: 6. The CDR3 DNA is TGTGCCAGCAGACCCGGGACAGGGGAAAATCAGCCCCAGCATTTT. Translation: CASRPGTGENQPQHF.

The V and J genes are TRBV5-6 and TRBJ1-3; 8 bases map to TRBD1. Germline V lookup: CDR1 SGHDT, CDR2 YYEEEE. The CDR3 has 15 amino acids. After removal of 6 bases from V and 4 bases from J, the junction contained 9 bases not matched to a gene. The CDR3 nucleotides are TGTGCCAGCACCGCCTTCGACAGGGGAGGAAACACCATATATTTT. It specifies CASTAFDRGGNTIYF.

The J gene is TRBJ2-1, the V gene TRBV11-2; possible D gene TRBD2, 6 bases. Trimming pared 3 bases from V and 4 bases from J, leaving 19 bases between. CDR1 SGHAT and CDR2 FQNNGV come from the germline V gene. The CDR3 extends over 17 amino acids. The CDR3 protein is CASSFSSSGGSYNEQFF. The CDR3 coding sequence is TGTGCCAGCAGCTTTTCGTCTTCCGGGGGATCGTACAATGAGCAGTTCTTC.

The chain uses TRBV7-9 and TRBJ2-7, with 7 nucleotides matching TRBD1. V was clipped by 5 bases and J by 3 bases; unmatched bases: 4. The germline CDR1 and CDR2 sequences are SEHNR and FQNEAQ (reference sequence). CDR3 length: 13 amino acids. The CDR3 DNA sequence: TGTGCCAGCAGCAGGGACAGCAACTACGAGCAGTACTTC. Translated: CASSRDSNYEQYF.

Of note for this clone: Relative to the germline gene, one junction end is altered; a read error may explain this. The chain has TRBV29-1 and TRBJ2-2; the match to TRBD1 covers 10 bases. The CDR3 runs to 14 residues. Looked up from germline, CDR1 is SQVTM and CDR2 is ANQGSEA. The CDR3 reads CSVEGQGNAGELFF. The CDR3, as DNA: TGCAGCGTTGAGGGACAGGGGAACGCCGGGGAGCTGTTTTTT.

V is TRBV6-5 and J is TRBJ1-2, with a tentative D call TRBD1 (6 bases). The ends were cut back, 6 bases at V and 0 bases at J, with 11 bases in the middle. The germline V gene has CDR1 MNHEY and CDR2 SVGAGI. The CDR3 extends over 14 amino acids. The chain's CDR3 is CASRRTASNYGYTF. Here the CDR3 DNA reads TGTGCCAGCAGACGGACAGCCTCTAACTATGGCTACACCTTC.

In nucleotides, the CDR3 is TGTGCCAGCAGCAACAGGGGGCGCACAGATACGCAGTATTTT. It codes for CASSNRGRTDTQYF. The chain has TRBV2 and TRBJ2-3; TRBD1 matches at 9 bases. The CDR3 has 14 amino acids. The trim removed 6 bases at V and 1 base at J, leaving 2 bases unmatched. Per the germline V gene, CDR1 is SNHLY and CDR2 is FYNNEI.

The rearrangement links TRBV19 to TRBJ1-5, with TRBD1 matching 9 bases. Germline V lookup: CDR1 LNHDA, CDR2 SQIVND (reference sequence). Unmatched junction bases numbered 11, after V lost 6 bases and J lost 8 bases. The CDR3 covers 15 residues. CDR3 nucleotide sequence: TGTGCCAGTAGGTTCCGGGACAGGGTTGTGGAGCCCCAGCATTTT. Protein: CASRFRDRVVEPQHF. The whole variable domain, filled in from reference TRBV19 and TRBJ1-5, reads DGGITQSPKYLFRKEGQNVTLSCEQNLNHDAMYWYRQDPGQGLRLIYYSQIVNDFQKGDIAEGYSVSREKKESFPLTVTSAQKNPTAFYLCASRFRDRVVEPQHFGDGTRLSIL.

This chain connects TRBV19 to TRBJ2-2; 11 bases align to TRBD2. The CDR3 contains 17 residues. V lost 6 bases and J lost 1; bases outside the gene matches: 7. CDR1 and CDR2 from the germline V gene are LNHDA and SQIVND (reference sequence). The CDR3, as DNA: TGTGCCAGTAGCGACTTAGGACTAGCGGGGAACACCGGGGAGCTGTTTTTT. Residues: CASSDLGLAGNTGELFF.

Of note for this clone: Other DNA sequences in this specimen translate into the identical CDR3. The chain employs TRBV6-5 and TRBJ2-5; D call uncertain. V was cut by 3 bases and J by 5 bases, with 10 bases left in between. This CDR3 spans 13 amino acids. Germline V gene sequence: CDR1 MNHEY, CDR2 SVGAGI. CDR3 sequence: CASSYGGSETQYF. Written as DNA, the CDR3 is TGTGCCAGCAGTTATGGCGGATCCGAGACCCAGTACTTC.

CDR3 sequence reads: CASSSGGTAREQYF. CDR3 sequence (DNA): TGTGCCAGCAGCTCTGGGGGCACGGCTCGTGAGCAGTACTTC. The J gene is TRBJ2-7, the V gene TRBV11-3, with a possible D match to TRBD1 (6 bases). CDR1 SGHNT and CDR2 YENEEA come from the germline V gene. This CDR3 is built from 14 residues. V was pared by 4 bases and J by 7 bases, with 17 bases between.

The rearrangement links TRBV10-1 to TRBJ1-5; no reliable D call. Trimming removed 7 bases at V and 6 bases at J, with 22 bases between. The CDR3 is 16 amino acids. Germline CDR1 reads WNHNN; CDR2 reads SYGVQD (reference sequence). CDR3 protein: CASTKRTWRVCQPQHF. CDR3 DNA: TGCGCCAGCACTAAGAGGACGTGGAGGGTGTGTCAGCCCCAGCATTTT.